This T cell receptor (beta chain) derives from a study of T cells in Graves' hyperthyroidism and ophthalmopathy. In its sample, this clonotype was seen a few times. One junction end does not reproduce the germline sequence, and a read error may be involved. From RNA transcripts, TCR beta CDR3 regions were amplified. An initial round of RT-PCR targeting the TCR CDR3 relied on the HTBI primer set. TCRdb redid the calling of the multiplex PCR reads with MiXCR, one entry per CDR3 protein. The data contain approximately 560,000 distinct CDR3 sequences, 15% to 17% of them singletons. Germline lookup yields CDR1 MDHEN and CDR2 SYDVKM. The length of the CDR3 is 14 residues.

The sequencing input was blood. This rearrangement joins TRBV28 to TRBJ1-1; D possibly corresponds to TRBD1 (5 bases). The clonotype comes from a young woman with Graves' hyperthyroidism. CDR3 loop: CANSTWGGGTEAFF. The CDR3 DNA sequence: TGTGCCAACAGTACATGGGGGGGGGGGACTGAAGCTTTCTTT.